This T cell receptor beta chain stems from a study of graft-versus-host responses after intestinal transplantation. Study observations and caveats: Early HvG declines after transplant were associated with peak circulating GvH clone levels.

TCRdb's copy holds only in-frame clones and misses some; the assay was immunoSEQ multiplex PCR. The table has fewer than 95,000 clones, under 95% seen once. The CDR3 extends over 12 amino acids. V lost 4 bases and J 4 bases, leaving 6 bases between the germline ends. The germline CDR1 and CDR2 sequences are SGHVS and FNYEAQ. For this clone: Antigen: not known.

The chain carries TRBV7-6 and TRBJ2-3; D remains unclear. The source of this sequence is a human donor who received an intestinal transplant. The sequencing used unstimulated CD8+ T cells sorted from spleen or lymph node cells, collected before intestinal transplant. CDR3 bases: TGTGCCAGCAGCTCCCCCGCAGATACGCAGTATTTT. Residues: CASSSPADTQYF.